Listed below are T cell receptor beta chains from one sample, sequenced in a study of blood T cell repertoires in COVID-19. Profiling relied on immunoSEQ multiplex PCR, and the TCRdb table lists in-frame clones only, not all of them. This table holds approximately 100,000 clones, about 79% found once. The specimen sequenced was peripheral blood. The origin of the receptors is a man older than 75 with COVID-19, enrolled during active disease. CDR3s include the opening cysteine and the closing phenylalanine or tryptophan. D genes are given only for firm matches. Clone size appears in some rows only: once, few, many, or a class for an expanded clone.

cdr3_length | clone_size | j_call | v_call | d_call | cdr3_aa | cdr3_nt
17 | NA | TRBJ2-7 | TRBV21-1 | NA | CASSKGDGRAGDSEQYF | TGTGCCAGCAGCAAAGGTGACGGGCGAGCGGGAGATTCCGAGCAGTACTTC
13 | NA | TRBJ2-7 | TRBV19 | NA | CATSGPIGGEQYF | TGTGCCACTTCCGGGCCAATTGGAGGGGAGCAGTACTTC
18 | few | TRBJ2-3 | TRBV12-5 | TRBD2 | CASGLGLAGVRRTDTQYF | TGTGCTAGTGGTTTGGGTCTAGCGGGAGTGAGAAGGACAGATACGCAGTATTTT
15 | once | TRBJ1-1 | TRBV19 | NA | CASSMEAVMNTEAFF | TGTGCCAGTAGTATGGAGGCAGTGATGAACACTGAAGCTTTCTTT
15 | once | TRBJ2-3 | TRBV2 | TRBD2 | CASRALARSTDTQYF | TGTGCCAGCAGGGCACTAGCGCGGAGCACAGATACGCAGTATTTT
15 | NA | TRBJ2-4 | TRBV28 | TRBD2 | CASSLWGLASNIQYF | TGTGCCAGCAGTTTATGGGGACTAGCTTCAAACATTCAGTACTTC
15 | few | TRBJ2-1 | TRBV7-9 | TRBD2 | CASSLVAGARNEQFF | TGTGCCAGCAGCTTAGTTGCGGGAGCGAGAAATGAGCAGTTCTTC
15 | NA | TRBJ1-2 | TRBV9 | TRBD1 | CASSAPSTGGHGYTF | TGTGCCAGCAGCGCCCCGTCAACAGGGGGGCATGGCTACACCTTC
16 | NA | TRBJ2-1 | TRBV28 | NA | CASSSQSLLGYNEQFF | TGTGCCAGCAGTTCCCAGAGCTTACTAGGCTACAATGAGCAGTTCTTC
13 | once | TRBJ1-2 | TRBV7-9 | NA | CASTRRLEAGYTF | TGTGCCAGCACCCGTCGATTAGAGGCTGGCTACACCTTC
18 | NA | TRBJ1-5 | TRBV6-1 | NA | CASSEARWSGYSNQPQHF | TGTGCCAGCAGTGAAGCGCGTTGGTCGGGATATAGCAATCAGCCCCAGCATTTT
18 | NA | TRBJ2-1 | TRBV2 | TRBD2 | CASSYGLAGVGSYNEQFF | TGTGCCAGCAGCTATGGACTAGCGGGAGTAGGTTCCTACAATGAGCAGTTCTTC
13 | NA | TRBJ1-1 | TRBV28 | NA | CASSLTESTEAFF | TGTGCCAGCAGTTTGACAGAAAGCACTGAAGCTTTCTTT
11 | few | TRBJ2-1 | TRBV29-1 | NA | CSSRFYNEQFF | TGCAGCTCCCGTTTTTACAATGAGCAGTTCTTC
14 | few | TRBJ2-6 | TRBV28 | NA | CASSFSSGANVLTF | TGTGCCAGCAGTTTTTCGTCTGGGGCCAACGTCCTGACTTTC
12 | NA | TRBJ2-7 | TRBV5-4 | TRBD1 | CASSLQGYEQYF | TGTGCCAGCAGCCTACAGGGGTACGAGCAGTACTTC
17 | NA | TRBJ2-1 | TRBV9 | NA | CASTLGGGRSSYNEQFF | TGTGCCAGCACCTTGGGAGGAGGACGGAGCTCCTACAATGAGCAGTTCTTC
15 | NA | TRBJ2-1 | TRBV14 | NA | CASSLGTGSYNEQFF | TGTGCCAGCAGCCTTGGGACTGGGAGCTACAATGAGCAGTTCTTC
15 | NA | TRBJ2-1 | TRBV5-1 | TRBD2 | CASSRPGGPYNEQFF | TGCGCCAGCAGCAGACCGGGAGGCCCCTACAATGAGCAGTTCTTC
14 | few | TRBJ1-1 | TRBV2 | TRBD1 | CASSSQGRNTEAFF | TGTGCCAGCAGTTCACAGGGGAGGAACACTGAAGCTTTCTTT
14 | once | TRBJ2-7 | TRBV28 | TRBD2 | CASKGTSGKGEQYF | TGTGCCAGCAAAGGGACTAGCGGGAAGGGTGAGCAGTACTTC
13 | once | TRBJ1-5 | TRBV2 | NA | CASSVQANQPQHF | TGTGCCAGCAGTGTTCAGGCTAATCAGCCCCAGCATTTT
15 | NA | TRBJ2-1 | TRBV5-8 | TRBD1 | CASSRTGASYNEQFF | TGTGCCAGCAGCCGGACAGGAGCCTCCTACAATGAGCAGTTCTTC
16 | few | TRBJ2-3 | TRBV4-3 | NA | CASSQEERGRRDTQYF | TGCGCCAGCAGCCAAGAAGAAAGGGGCCGTCGGGATACGCAGTATTTT
15 | NA | TRBJ2-1 | TRBV19 | NA | CASSIRSVPYNEQFF | TGTGCCAGTAGTATTCGGAGCGTCCCCTACAATGAGCAGTTCTTC
19 | NA | TRBJ2-5 | TRBV5-1 | TRBD2 | CASSLWGGASGRFAETQYF | TGCGCCAGCAGCTTGTGGGGGGGTGCTAGCGGGAGATTTGCAGAGACCCAGTACTTC
16 | NA | TRBJ2-2 | TRBV5-1 | TRBD2 | CASSGEGGSNTGELFF | TGCGCCAGCAGCGGGGAGGGCGGTTCGAACACCGGGGAGCTGTTTTTT
14 | NA | TRBJ2-2 | TRBV5-1 | TRBD1 | CASSLGTDTGELFF | TGCGCCAGCAGCTTAGGGACAGACACCGGGGAGCTGTTTTTT
14 | NA | TRBJ1-1 | TRBV5-1 | NA | CASSLVGGGTEAFF | TGCGCCAGCAGCTTGGTTGGGGGCGGAACTGAAGCTTTCTTT